This T cell receptor (beta chain) was identified during a study of T cells in tuberculosis. The CDR3 consists of 17 residues. Germline CDR1 and CDR2: SEHNR and FQNEAQ (reference sequence). Unmatched junction bases numbered 17, after V lost 11 bases and J lost 5 bases. Profiling relied on immunoSEQ multiplex PCR, and the TCRdb table lists in-frame clones only, not all of them. The table shows around 45,000 clones, with 90% to 95% occurring only once. Sequences were obtained from PBMCs. This TCR was recovered from a donor under 30 with latent tuberculosis or without tuberculosis infection. Some clones in this sample may be carry-over from other donors' samples. The chain joins TRBV7-9 to TRBJ2-2, with 10 bases matching TRBD1. CDR3 sequence reads: CAGRDRGRLVETGELFF. Here the CDR3 DNA reads TGTGCCGGGAGGGACAGGGGACGACTTGTAGAAACCGGGGAGCTGTTTTTT.